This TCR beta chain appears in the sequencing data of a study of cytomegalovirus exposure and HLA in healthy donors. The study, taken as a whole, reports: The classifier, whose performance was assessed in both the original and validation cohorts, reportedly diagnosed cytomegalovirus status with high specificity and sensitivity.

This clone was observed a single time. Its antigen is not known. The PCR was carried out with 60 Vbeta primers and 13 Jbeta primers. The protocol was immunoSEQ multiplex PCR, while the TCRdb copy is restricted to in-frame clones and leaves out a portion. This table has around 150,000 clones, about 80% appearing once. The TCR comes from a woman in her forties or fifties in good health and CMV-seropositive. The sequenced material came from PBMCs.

CDR3 loop: CASSERQSSGANVLTF. CDR3 in DNA: TGCGCCAGCAGTGAAAGACAGAGCTCTGGGGCCAACGTCCTGACTTTC. The V call is TRBV10-2, the J call TRBJ2-6; the D gene is possibly TRBD1 (5 bases). The CDR3 covers 16 residues. Trimming cost V 3 bases and J 0 bases, with 9 bases left between them. Germline CDR1 WSHSY, CDR2 SAAADI.